The rows below give T cell receptor beta chains drawn from one sample of a study of CD8+ T cells in alopecia areata. The table came from immunoSEQ multiplex PCR; TCRdb's copy has only in-frame clones and leaves some out. In the table there are 100,000 or so clones, just under 60% of which are singletons. The sequencing here drew on CD8+ T cells sorted from blood, taken between weeks 55 and 65, from a patient treated with tofacitinib. The receptors were gathered from a human donor with alopecia areata. Both conserved end residues are part of each CDR3. Fields, in order: V gene, clone size, J gene, D gene, CDR3 protein, CDR3 DNA. The D gene is left open where the match is weak. Part of the rows lack a size; the others show once, few, many or a class for expanded clones.

TRBV6-5,.,TRBJ2-5,.,CASSYGETQYF,TGTGCCAGCAGTTACGGAGAGACCCAGTACTTC
TRBV5-6,.,TRBJ1-2,TRBD1,CASSLQGEGYGYTF,TGTGCCAGCAGCCTACAGGGGGAAGGCTATGGCTACACCTTC
TRBV13,.,TRBJ2-3,.,CASTLGVTRGPWADTQYF,TGTGCCAGCACCCTGGGAGTGACTAGAGGGCCTTGGGCAGATACGCAGTATTTT
TRBV2,.,TRBJ1-2,TRBD1,CVSRDRNDYGYTF,TGTGTCAGCCGGGACAGAAACGACTATGGCTACACCTTC
TRBV7-9,few,TRBJ2-3,.,CASSKGTLVDTQYF,TGTGCCAGCAGCAAGGGGACTCTGGTAGATACGCAGTATTTT
TRBV13,.,TRBJ2-3,TRBD2,CASSPRTSGGIDTQYF,TGTGCCAGCAGCCCACGGACTAGCGGGGGGATAGATACGCAGTATTTT
TRBV4-1,.,TRBJ1-4,.,CASSQETHQVGEKLFF,TGCGCCAGCAGCCAAGAGACCCACCAGGTCGGAGAAAAACTGTTTTTT
TRBV7-3,few,TRBJ2-7,TRBD1,CASSLMGQGSGFLYEQYF,TGTGCCAGCAGCTTAATGGGACAGGGGAGCGGATTTCTCTACGAGCAGTACTTC
TRBV29-1,.,TRBJ2-1,TRBD2,CSVPAGSSYNEQFF,TGCAGCGTTCCAGCGGGAAGCTCCTACAATGAGCAGTTCTTC
TRBV13,.,TRBJ2-1,TRBD2,CASSLGAGVYNEQFF,TGTGCCAGCAGCTTAGGAGCGGGAGTCTACAATGAGCAGTTCTTC
TRBV10-2,.,TRBJ2-2,.,CASSESAGATGELFF,TGCGCCAGCAGTGAGTCAGCAGGGGCCACCGGGGAGCTGTTTTTT
TRBV13,.,TRBJ2-3,.,CASSLGADTQYF,TGTGCCAGCAGCTTAGGCGCAGATACGCAGTATTTT
TRBV23-1,.,TRBJ2-5,.,CATPGVQETQYF,TGCGCCACCCCAGGCGTACAAGAGACCCAGTACTTC
TRBV2,.,TRBJ2-2,.,CASSEVGFYDLFF,TGTGCCAGCAGTGAAGTAGGATTTTACGATCTGTTTTTT
TRBV27,.,TRBJ1-2,.,CASSLTTGLDGYTF,TGTGCCAGCAGTTTAACCACAGGGTTGGATGGCTACACCTTC
TRBV9,.,TRBJ2-5,.,CASSVGSGHQETQYF,TGTGCCAGCAGCGTAGGAAGTGGACACCAAGAGACCCAGTACTTC
TRBV13,few,TRBJ1-2,.,CASSIGGSSANYGYTF,TGTGCCAGCAGCATCGGTGGATCCTCAGCTAACTATGGCTACACCTTC
TRBV2,few,TRBJ1-1,TRBD1,CASTRTGGVNTEAFF,TGTGCCAGCACTAGGACAGGGGGCGTGAACACTGAAGCTTTCTTT
TRBV11-2,.,TRBJ2-7,.,CASSLAYEQYF,TGTGCCAGCAGCTTAGCTTACGAGCAGTACTTC
TRBV19,few,TRBJ1-6,TRBD1,CATRDRDLSLHF,TGTGCCACCCGGGACAGGGATCTATCCCTCCACTTT
TRBV5-6,few,TRBJ1-2,.,CASSSGTHYGYTF,TGTGCCAGCAGCTCCGGGACTCACTATGGCTACACCTTC
TRBV7-9,once,TRBJ1-2,.,CASSLEGPGDGYTF,TGTGCCAGCAGCTTAGAGGGGCCGGGGGATGGCTACACCTTC
TRBV11-2,.,TRBJ1-5,.,CASSPDSNQPQHF,TGTGCCAGCAGCCCAGATAGCAATCAGCCCCAGCATTTT
TRBV6-1,.,TRBJ1-5,.,CASSEADGSQPQHF,TGTGCCAGCAGTGAAGCCGACGGATCTCAGCCCCAGCATTTT
TRBV9,.,TRBJ1-5,.,CASSVDFRGGQPQHF,TGTGCCAGCAGCGTAGACTTCCGCGGTGGTCAGCCCCAGCATTTT
TRBV4-1,.,TRBJ1-1,.,CASRGSGTEAFF,TGTGCCAGCAGAGGGTCGGGCACTGAAGCTTTCTTT
TRBV4-1,.,TRBJ2-2,.,CASSQGDRDFTGELFF,TGCGCCAGCAGCCAAGGCGACAGGGACTTCACCGGGGAGCTGTTTTTT
TRBV27,once,TRBJ1-6,TRBD1,CASRRGQGNSPLHF,TGTGCCAGCAGACGTGGACAGGGAAATTCACCCCTCCACTTT
TRBV7-9,.,TRBJ2-7,.,CASSSDMQGNEQYF,TGTGCCAGCAGCTCTGATATGCAGGGGAACGAGCAGTACTTC
TRBV30,few,TRBJ1-1,TRBD1,CAWVTGAGTEAFF,TGTGCCTGGGTAACAGGGGCCGGGACTGAAGCTTTCTTT
TRBV11-2,.,TRBJ2-2,TRBD1,CASSLTGGSTGELFF,TGTGCCAGCAGCTTAACAGGGGGCAGCACCGGGGAGCTGTTTTTT
TRBV29-1,.,TRBJ2-7,TRBD1,CSAAGQAYEQYF,TGCAGCGCCGCGGGACAGGCTTACGAGCAGTACTTC
TRBV6-6,medium-sized,TRBJ2-5,.,CASTGRETLQETQYF,TGTGCCAGCACAGGGCGTGAGACATTACAAGAGACCCAGTACTTC
TRBV29-1,few,TRBJ2-3,.,CSVEALGGPTDTQYF,TGCAGCGTTGAGGCCCTTGGGGGACCAACAGATACGCAGTATTTT
TRBV2,.,TRBJ1-1,.,CASRTGGRTEAFF,TGTGCCAGCAGGACAGGCGGTCGCACTGAAGCTTTCTTT
TRBV6-6,few,TRBJ2-5,TRBD1,CASNQQGAKETQYF,TGTGCCAGCAACCAACAGGGGGCAAAGGAGACCCAGTACTTC
TRBV7-9,few,TRBJ2-2,.,CAIAHVDTGELFF,TGTGCCATAGCCCATGTGGACACCGGGGAGCTGTTTTTT
TRBV2,.,TRBJ1-1,TRBD1,CASSETTGGNTEAFF,TGTGCCAGCAGTGAAACGACAGGGGGCAACACTGAAGCTTTCTTT
TRBV6-5,.,TRBJ2-4,.,CASSYSFGGGENIQYF,TGTGCCAGCAGTTACTCCTTTGGGGGCGGGGAAAACATTCAGTACTTC
TRBV20-1,.,TRBJ2-2,.,CSASFTGELFF,TGCAGTGCTAGCTTTACCGGGGAGCTGTTTTTT
TRBV7-2,.,TRBJ2-3,.,CASSLAGSTDTQYF,TGTGCCAGCAGCCTAGCCGGGAGCACAGATACGCAGTATTTT
TRBV27,once,TRBJ2-7,TRBD1,CASSLGTGNSYEQYF,TGTGCCAGCAGTTTGGGGACAGGGAACTCCTACGAGCAGTACTTC
TRBV4-1,few,TRBJ2-3,TRBD2,CASSQASGGRYTQYF,TGCGCCAGCAGCCAAGCTAGCGGGGGGAGGTATACGCAGTATTTT
TRBV9,.,TRBJ1-1,TRBD1,CASSVAGGLKNTEAFF,TGTGCCAGCAGCGTGGCAGGGGGACTGAAAAACACTGAAGCTTTCTTT
TRBV5-1,.,TRBJ2-2,.,CASQDTGELFF,TGCGCCAGCCAAGACACCGGGGAGCTGTTTTTT
TRBV21-1,.,TRBJ2-7,.,CASSKFCVDRAGNYEQYF,TGTGCCAGCAGCAAATTTTGCGTAGATAGGGCAGGGAATTACGAGCAGTACTTC
TRBV30,.,TRBJ2-7,.,CAWKGVPRDYEQYF,TGTGCCTGGAAAGGGGTGCCCAGAGACTACGAGCAGTACTTC
TRBV2,.,TRBJ1-5,.,CASSPLGGNQPQHF,TGTGCCAGCAGTCCGTTGGGGGGCAATCAGCCCCAGCATTTT
TRBV29-1,few,TRBJ1-2,.,CTLEDSYGYTF,TGCACCCTAGAGGACAGCTATGGCTACACCTTC
TRBV23-1,few,TRBJ1-4,.,CASSQSPTMSDSLYEKLFF,TGCGCCAGCAGTCAATCCCCTACAATGTCCGACTCCTTGTATGAAAAACTGTTTTTT
TRBV7-9,few,TRBJ2-5,.,CASSLPYGTQYF,TGTGCCAGCAGCCTCCCGTATGGGACCCAGTACTTC
TRBV9,once,TRBJ2-3,.,CASSAETGARGTQYF,TGTGCCAGCAGCGCCGAAACCGGAGCCCGGGGTACGCAGTATTTT
TRBV29-1,few,TRBJ2-1,.,CSVVGVNEQFF,TGCAGCGTTGTGGGAGTTAATGAGCAGTTCTTC
TRBV6-1,once,TRBJ2-1,.,CASMTQANEQFF,TGTGCCAGCATGACGCAGGCGAATGAGCAGTTCTTC
TRBV7-6,.,TRBJ2-7,.,CASSLGGPSYEQYF,TGTGCCAGCAGCTTAGGGGGTCCATCCTACGAGCAGTACTTC